A selection of T cell receptor beta chains follows, all from one sample in a study of cytomegalovirus exposure and HLA in healthy donors. Generated by immunoSEQ multiplex PCR, the TCRdb table keeps only in-frame clones and is missing some. This table has about 170,000 clones, about 88% appearing once. Source material: PBMCs. These receptors originate from a man aged 30 to 45 in good health and CMV-seropositive. CDR3s include the opening cysteine and the closing phenylalanine or tryptophan. The D gene is left open where the match is weak. Size tells how often a clone was seen (once, few, many) or the class of an expanded clone, and some rows leave it out.

>TRBV7-9|.|TRBJ2-5|TRBD1
TGTTCCAGCAGCTTAAACAGGGGAGAGACCCAGTACTTC
CSSSLNRGETQYF
>TRBV7-2|.|TRBJ2-1|.
TGTGCCAGCAGCTTATTAAATGAGCAGTTCTTC
CASSLLNEQFF
>TRBV27|.|TRBJ2-1|TRBD2
TGTGCCAGCAGCTCTTATAGCGGGAGGGCCGTCAATGAGCAGTTCTTC
CASSSYSGRAVNEQFF
>TRBV19|.|TRBJ2-2|TRBD1
TGTGCCAGTACAAGGACAGGGAACACCGGGGAGCTGTTTTTT
CASTRTGNTGELFF
>TRBV6-5|once|TRBJ1-1|.
TGTGCCAGCAGTTACGGGGGGGTCGTCACTGAAGCTTTCTTT
CASSYGGVVTEAFF
>TRBV7-2|.|TRBJ2-1|.
TGTGCCAGCAGCTTAGATGGGAGCTCCTACAATGAGCAGTTCTTC
CASSLDGSSYNEQFF
>TRBV27|.|TRBJ2-2|.
TGTGCCAGCAGTTTATGGACAGACGGGGAGCTGTTTTTT
CASSLWTDGELFF
>TRBV5-1|.|TRBJ1-1|.
TGCGCCAGCAGCTTAATTCCGGGTCCTGAAGCTTTCTTT
CASSLIPGPEAFF
>TRBV4-2|.|TRBJ1-2|.
TGTGCCAGCAGCCAAGATGGACAGCCCGCCTATGGCTACACCTTC
CASSQDGQPAYGYTF
>TRBV4-1|.|TRBJ1-5|.
TGCGCCAGCAGCCAAGATCGGTCTCGGAATCAGCCCCAGCATTTT
CASSQDRSRNQPQHF
>TRBV19|.|TRBJ2-1|.
TGTGCCAGTAGTATACAGGGTTACAATGAGCAGTTCTTC
CASSIQGYNEQFF
>TRBV9|.|TRBJ1-4|.
TGTGCCAGCAGCCCGGGTACAGGTCGGGGGGATGAAAAACTGTTTTTT
CASSPGTGRGDEKLFF
>TRBV7-2|.|TRBJ1-5|.
TGTGCCAGCAGCTTAGAGGTGGTAGCGCCCCAGCATTTT
CASSLEVVAPQHF
>TRBV27|.|TRBJ2-7|TRBD2
TGTGCCAGCAGTTTGGGACTAGGCTCCAGCTACGAGCAGTACTTC
CASSLGLGSSYEQYF
>TRBV14|.|TRBJ2-1|TRBD2
TGTGCCAGCAGCCAGCCAGCGGGGAATCACAATGAGCAGTTCTTC
CASSQPAGNHNEQFF
>TRBV18|once|TRBJ2-1|TRBD2
TGTGCCAGCTTGGGACTAGCGGGACCCAATGAGCAGTTCTTC
CASLGLAGPNEQFF
>TRBV29-1|.|TRBJ2-2|TRBD1
TGCAGCGTTGAAGACCCCCAACCGGGACAGGCCACCGGGGAGCTGTTTTTT
CSVEDPQPGQATGELFF
>TRBV7-9|.|TRBJ2-1|.
TGTGCCAGCAGCTTAACAGACCCATACAATGAGCAGTTCTTC
CASSLTDPYNEQFF
>TRBV4-2|once|TRBJ1-3|.
TGTGCCAGCAGCCAAGGGCCCTTTAACACCATATATTTT
CASSQGPFNTIYF
>TRBV5-5|.|TRBJ2-2|.
TGTGCCAGCAGCTTGAGCCTCCAGGCCGGGGAGCTGTTTTTT
CASSLSLQAGELFF
>TRBV4-3|once|TRBJ2-2|.
TGCGCCAGCAGCGATAACATGAACACCGGGGAGCTGTTTTTT
CASSDNMNTGELFF
>TRBV7-2|.|TRBJ2-2|.
TGTGCCAGCAGCTTACCTTACAGTTCGAACACCGGGGAGCTGTTTTTT
CASSLPYSSNTGELFF
>TRBV6-1|.|TRBJ2-5|.
TGTGCCAGCAGTTTAGAGGTCCAAGAGACCCAGTACTTC
CASSLEVQETQYF
>TRBV6-5|.|TRBJ2-3|.
TGTGCCAGCAGTTACGGGGGCCGCACAGATACGCAGTATTTT
CASSYGGRTDTQYF
>TRBV7-3|.|TRBJ2-2|.
TGTGCCAGCAGCTTAAAGGGGAATATAGGGACCGGGGAGCTGTTTTTT
CASSLKGNIGTGELFF
>TRBV19|few|TRBJ1-1|TRBD1
TGTGCCAGTAGCCACAGGGGGATCACTGAAGCTTTCTTT
CASSHRGITEAFF
>TRBV18|.|TRBJ1-3|TRBD1
TGTGCCAGCTCAAGACAGGGGTCCTCCTCTGGAAACACCATATATTTT
CASSRQGSSSGNTIYF